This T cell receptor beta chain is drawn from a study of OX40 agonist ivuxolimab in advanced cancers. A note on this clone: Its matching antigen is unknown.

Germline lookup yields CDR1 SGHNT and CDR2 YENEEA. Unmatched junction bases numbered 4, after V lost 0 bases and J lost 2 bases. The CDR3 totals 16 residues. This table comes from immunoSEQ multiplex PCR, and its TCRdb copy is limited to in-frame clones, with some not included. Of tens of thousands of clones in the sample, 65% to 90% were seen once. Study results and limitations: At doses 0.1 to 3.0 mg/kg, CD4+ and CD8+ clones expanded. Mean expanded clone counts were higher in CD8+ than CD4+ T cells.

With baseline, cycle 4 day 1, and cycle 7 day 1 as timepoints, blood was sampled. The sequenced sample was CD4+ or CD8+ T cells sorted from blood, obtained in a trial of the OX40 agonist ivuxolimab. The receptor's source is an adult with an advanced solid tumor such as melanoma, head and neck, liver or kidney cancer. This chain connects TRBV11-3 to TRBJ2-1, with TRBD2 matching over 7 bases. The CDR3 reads CASSLDGAGAYNEQFF. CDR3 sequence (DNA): TGTGCCAGCAGCTTAGATGGGGCGGGGGCCTACAATGAGCAGTTCTTC.